This TCR beta chain was documented in a study of CD8 T cells in Susac syndrome. Roughly 0.45 to 1 ug RNA was reverse transcribed with random hexamers. Via MiXCR, TCRdb re-called the immunoSEQ multiplex PCR reads, giving one row per CDR3 protein. Of about 190,000 distinct CDR3 sequences listed, nearly 97% are singletons. Negative isolation was used for CD8+ and CD4+ T cells, and FACS enrichment was applied to TEMRA cells. The CDR3 spans 16 residues. In germline, CDR1 is DFQATT, CDR2 SNEGSKA (reference sequence). V lost 3 bases to trimming and J lost 1 base; unmatched junction nucleotides: 10. The material sequenced was CD4+ T cells from PBMCs. The rearrangement uses TRBV20-1 and TRBJ2-3, with 7 bases matching TRBD2. The TCR comes from a human donor with Susac syndrome. CDR3 nucleotide sequence: TGCAGTGCTAGTCGGGTGCTCCTAGCGGGCACAGATACGCAGTATTTT. It specifies CSASRVLLAGTDTQYF.